This T cell receptor (beta chain) was recovered during a study of beta chain features in type 1 diabetes. This clone showed up just a few times. What it recognizes is unknown. Reverse transcription of all isolated RNA meant that expressed TCRB transcripts were sequenced. Assay: immunoSEQ multiplex PCR; the TCRdb copy retains only in-frame clones and omits some. The table includes hundreds of thousands of clones, roughly 15% detected once. CDR1 is SEHNR, CDR2 FQNEAQ, per germline (reference sequence). Trimming cost V 5 bases and J 6 bases, with 8 bases left between them. There are 11 residues in the CDR3. Study-level findings and limits: PCR might favor shorter templates, equally in patients and controls.

Sequenced sample: naive CD4+ T cells from blood. The chain recombines TRBV7-9 with TRBJ2-7; D gene unclear. This TCR came from a woman aged 40 to 50 in good health. The CDR3 DNA is TGTGCCAGCAGCCGCCCGGGCGAGCAGTACTTC. It is translated as CASSRPGEQYF. The full variable domain, with the rest looked up from reference TRBV7-9 and TRBJ2-7, is DTGVSQNPRHKITKRGQNVTFRCDPISEHNRLYWYRQTLGQGPEFLTYFQNEAQLEKSRLLSDRFSAERPKGSFSTLEIQRTEQGDSAMYLCASSRPGEQYFGPGTRLTVT.